Listed here are 6 T cell receptor beta chains from one sample, sequenced in a study of cytomegalovirus exposure and HLA in healthy donors. Primers for the PCR totalled 60 Vbeta and 13 Jbeta. Libraries were prepared by immunoSEQ multiplex PCR; TCRdb keeps only in-frame clonotypes and omits some of them. The sample contains around 120,000 clones, about four fifths of which appear only once. The specimen was PBMCs. Source of these receptors: a man younger than 35 in good health and CMV-seronegative.

The chain has TRBV5-6 and TRBJ2-3; 8 bases agree with TRBD1. The CDR3 is 15 amino acids. Germline V CDR1 and CDR2: SGHDT, YYEEEE. With 2 bases clipped from V and 2 bases from J, the junction kept 4 bases outside the gene matches. CDR3 sequence: CASSFGDRNTDTQYF. CDR3 DNA: TGTGCCAGCAGCTTCGGGGACAGGAACACAGATACGCAGTATTTT.

This clone has just one count. The V and J genes are TRBV6-5 and TRBJ2-5; a possible D gene is TRBD1 (5 bases). CDR1 is MNHEY and CDR2 is SVGAGI in the germline V gene. With 6 bases removed from V and 1 base from J, the gap between germline ends came to 15 bases. The CDR3 covers 15 residues. DNA of the CDR3: TGTGCCAGCAGACACCATGGACAAATCCAAGAGACCCAGTACTTC. Translation gives CASRHHGQIQETQYF.

This chain links TRBV29-1 with TRBJ2-3; the D is unclear. Germline CDR1 is SQVTM and CDR2 is ANQGSEA. V was pared by 5 bases and J by 0 bases, with 15 bases between. The CDR3 loop spans 15 amino acids. The CDR3 DNA reads as TGCAGCGTTCCCGAAGACACCGCTAGCACAGATACGCAGTATTTT. This gives the protein CSVPEDTASTDTQYF.

The chain has TRBV7-3 and TRBJ1-1; no firm D call. The germline V gene encodes CDR1 SGHTA and CDR2 FQGTGA. This CDR3 region has 13 residues. Trimming removed 5 bases from V and 6 bases from J, with 13 bases in between. DNA for the CDR3: TGTGCCAGCAGCCGAACGCGGGAGTCTGAAGCTTTCTTT. Encoded protein: CASSRTRESEAFF.

This clone was picked up a small number of times. This sequence joins TRBV30 and TRBJ2-2; D might be TRBD2 (6 bases). The CDR3 length is 15 residues. Looked up from germline, CDR1 is GTSNPN and CDR2 is SVGIG (reference sequence). V lost 0 bases, J lost 7 bases, and 15 bases lay in between. The CDR3 DNA sequence: TGTGCCTGGAGTGTACTATGGGGGGACGGCGGGGAGCTGTTTTTT. Protein sequence: CAWSVLWGDGGELFF. The full variable domain, its missing parts supplied by reference TRBV30 and TRBJ2-2, is SQTIHQWPATLVQPVGSPLSLECTVEGTSNPNLYWYRQAAGRGLQLLFYSVGIGQISSEVPQNLSASRPQDRQFILSSKKLLLSDSGFYLCAWSVLWGDGGELFFGEGSRLTVL.

This clone was found once. This sequence joins TRBV4-3 and TRBJ2-4; D possibly corresponds to TRBD1 (7 bases). Germline values: CDR1 LGHNA, CDR2 YSLEER. Trimming took off 3 bases at V and 4 bases at J, with 13 bases between the two ends. The CDR3 is 15 amino acids. The CDR3 is CASSQGAGGKNIQYF. CDR3 DNA: TGCGCCAGCAGCCAGGGGGCAGGGGGGAAAAACATTCAGTACTTC.